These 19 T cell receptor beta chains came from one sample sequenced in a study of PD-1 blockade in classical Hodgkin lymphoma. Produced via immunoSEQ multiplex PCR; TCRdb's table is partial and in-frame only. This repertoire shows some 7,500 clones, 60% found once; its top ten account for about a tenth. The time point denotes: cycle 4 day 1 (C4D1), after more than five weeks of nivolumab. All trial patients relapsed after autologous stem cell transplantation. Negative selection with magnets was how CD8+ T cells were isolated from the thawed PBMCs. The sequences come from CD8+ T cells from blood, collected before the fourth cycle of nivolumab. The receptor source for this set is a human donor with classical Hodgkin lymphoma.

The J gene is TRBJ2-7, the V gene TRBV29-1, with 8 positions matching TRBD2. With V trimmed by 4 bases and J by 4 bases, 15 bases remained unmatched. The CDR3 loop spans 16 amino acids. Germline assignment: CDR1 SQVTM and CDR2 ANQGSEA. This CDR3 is CSVAGVTSGHIYEQYF. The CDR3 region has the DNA TGCAGCGTTGCAGGGGTTACTAGCGGCCACATTTACGAGCAGTACTTC.

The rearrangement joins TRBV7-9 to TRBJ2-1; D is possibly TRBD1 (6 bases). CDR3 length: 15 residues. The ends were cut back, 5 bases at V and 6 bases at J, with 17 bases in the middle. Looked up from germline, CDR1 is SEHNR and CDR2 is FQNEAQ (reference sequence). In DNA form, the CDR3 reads TGTGCCAGCAGCCTGACTCAGGGGCTATTCAATGAGCAGTTCTTC. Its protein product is CASSLTQGLFNEQFF.

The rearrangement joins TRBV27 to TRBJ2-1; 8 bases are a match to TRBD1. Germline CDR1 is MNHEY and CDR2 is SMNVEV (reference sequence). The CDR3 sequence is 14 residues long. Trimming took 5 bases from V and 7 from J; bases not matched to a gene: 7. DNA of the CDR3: TGTGCCAGCAGTCGTGGGACAGGTGGTAATGAGCAGTTCTTC. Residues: CASSRGTGGNEQFF.

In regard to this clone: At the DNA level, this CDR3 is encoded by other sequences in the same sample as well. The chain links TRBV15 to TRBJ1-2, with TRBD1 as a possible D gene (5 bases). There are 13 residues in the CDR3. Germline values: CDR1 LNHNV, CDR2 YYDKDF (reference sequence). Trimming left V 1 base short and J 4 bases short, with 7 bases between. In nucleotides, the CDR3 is TGTGCCACCAGCAGAGGCACAGGCTATGGCTACACCTTC. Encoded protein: CATSRGTGYGYTF.

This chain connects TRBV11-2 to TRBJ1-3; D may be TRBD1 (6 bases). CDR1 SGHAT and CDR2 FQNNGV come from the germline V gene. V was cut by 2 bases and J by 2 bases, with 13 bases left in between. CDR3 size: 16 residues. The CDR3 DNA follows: TGTGCCAGCAGCTTAAGCGGGACACTTGCTGGAAACACCATATATTTT. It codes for CASSLSGTLAGNTIYF.

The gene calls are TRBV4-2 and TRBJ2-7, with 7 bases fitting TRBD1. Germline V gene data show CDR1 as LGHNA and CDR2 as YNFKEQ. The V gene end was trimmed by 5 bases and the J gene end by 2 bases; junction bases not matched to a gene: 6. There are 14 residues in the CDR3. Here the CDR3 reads CASSGRQGPYEQYF. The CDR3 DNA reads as TGTGCCAGCAGCGGCCGACAGGGACCCTACGAGCAGTACTTC.

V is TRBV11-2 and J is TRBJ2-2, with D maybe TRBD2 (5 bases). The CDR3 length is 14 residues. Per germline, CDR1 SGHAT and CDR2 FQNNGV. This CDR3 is CVTGPREATGELFF. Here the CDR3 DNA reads TGTGTCACCGGGCCACGGGAAGCCACCGGGGAGCTGTTTTTT.

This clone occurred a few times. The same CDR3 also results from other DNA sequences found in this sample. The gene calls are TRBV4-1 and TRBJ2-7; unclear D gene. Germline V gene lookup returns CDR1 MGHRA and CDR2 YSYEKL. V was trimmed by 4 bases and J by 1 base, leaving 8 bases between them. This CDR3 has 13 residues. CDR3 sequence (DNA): TGCGCCAGCAGCCTTTCGGAGTCCTACGAGCAGTACTTC. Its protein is CASSLSESYEQYF.

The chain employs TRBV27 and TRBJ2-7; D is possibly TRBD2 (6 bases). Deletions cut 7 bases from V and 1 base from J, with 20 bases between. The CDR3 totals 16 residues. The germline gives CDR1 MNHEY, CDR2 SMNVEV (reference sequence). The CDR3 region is CASTTWVGTGSYEQYF. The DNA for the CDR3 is TGTGCCAGCACCACTTGGGTTGGGACTGGTTCCTACGAGCAGTACTTC.

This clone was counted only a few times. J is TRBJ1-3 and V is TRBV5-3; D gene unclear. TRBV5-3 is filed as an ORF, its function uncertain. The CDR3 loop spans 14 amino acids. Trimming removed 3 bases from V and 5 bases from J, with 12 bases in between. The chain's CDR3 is CARSSRTTRNTIYF. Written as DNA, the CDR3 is TGTGCCAGAAGCTCCAGGACCACTCGAAACACCATATATTTT.

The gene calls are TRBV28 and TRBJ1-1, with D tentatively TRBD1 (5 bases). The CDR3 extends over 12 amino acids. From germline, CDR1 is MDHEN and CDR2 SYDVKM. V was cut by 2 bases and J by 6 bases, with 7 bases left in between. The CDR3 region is CASSLMGAEAFF. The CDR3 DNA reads TGTGCCAGCAGTTTAATGGGGGCTGAAGCTTTCTTT.

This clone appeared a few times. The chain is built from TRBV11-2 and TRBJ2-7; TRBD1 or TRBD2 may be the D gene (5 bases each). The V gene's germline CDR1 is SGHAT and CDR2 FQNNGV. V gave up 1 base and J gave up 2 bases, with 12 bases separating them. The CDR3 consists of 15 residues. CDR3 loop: CASSLVSGPAYEQYF. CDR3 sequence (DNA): TGTGCCAGCAGCTTAGTGTCGGGACCGGCCTACGAGCAGTACTTC.

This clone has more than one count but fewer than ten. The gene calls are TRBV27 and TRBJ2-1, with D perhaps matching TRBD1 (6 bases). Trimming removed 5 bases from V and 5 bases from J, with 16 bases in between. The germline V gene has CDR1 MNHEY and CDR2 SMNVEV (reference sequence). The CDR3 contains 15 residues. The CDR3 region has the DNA TGTGCCAGCAGTCCCTACGGGGACACACACAATGAGCAGTTCTTC. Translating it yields CASSPYGDTHNEQFF.

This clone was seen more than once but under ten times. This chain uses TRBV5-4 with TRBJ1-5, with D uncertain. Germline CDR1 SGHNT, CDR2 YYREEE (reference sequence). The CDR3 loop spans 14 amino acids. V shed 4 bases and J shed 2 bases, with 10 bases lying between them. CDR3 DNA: TGTGCCAGCAGCCCGGGCGGGGGCAATCAGCCCCAGCATTTT. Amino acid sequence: CASSPGGGNQPQHF. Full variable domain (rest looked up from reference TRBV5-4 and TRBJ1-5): ETGVTQSPTHLIKTRGQQVTLRCSSQSGHNTVSWYQQALGQGPQFIFQYYREEENGRGNFPPRFSGLQFPNYSSELNVNALELDDSALYLCASSPGGGNQPQHFGDGTRLSIL.

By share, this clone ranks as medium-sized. CDR3 sequence (DNA): TGTGCCAGCAGTCCAACGGACACCTCACGAGGGGGTGAAAAACTGTTTTTT. Its translation: CASSPTDTSRGGEKLFF. The chain uses TRBV27 and TRBJ1-4, with D possibly being TRBD1 (6 bases). Trimming shortened V by 5 bases and J by 7 bases, and 23 bases separated the two germline ends. This CDR3 has 17 amino acids. The germline V gene encodes CDR1 MNHEY and CDR2 SMNVEV (reference sequence).

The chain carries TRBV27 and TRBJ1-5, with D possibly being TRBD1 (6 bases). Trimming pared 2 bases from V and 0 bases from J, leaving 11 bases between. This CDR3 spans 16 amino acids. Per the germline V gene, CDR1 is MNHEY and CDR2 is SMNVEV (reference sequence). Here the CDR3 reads CASSLKGVHSNQPQHF. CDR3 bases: TGTGCCAGCAGTTTAAAGGGGGTCCATAGCAATCAGCCCCAGCATTTT.

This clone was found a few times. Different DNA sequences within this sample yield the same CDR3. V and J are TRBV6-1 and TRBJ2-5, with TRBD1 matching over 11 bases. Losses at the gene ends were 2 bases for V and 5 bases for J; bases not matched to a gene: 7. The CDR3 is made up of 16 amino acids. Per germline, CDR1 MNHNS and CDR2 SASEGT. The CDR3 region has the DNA TGTGCCAGCAGTGAACCGGGACAGGGGGTTAGGGAGACCCAGTACTTC. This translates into CASSEPGQGVRETQYF.

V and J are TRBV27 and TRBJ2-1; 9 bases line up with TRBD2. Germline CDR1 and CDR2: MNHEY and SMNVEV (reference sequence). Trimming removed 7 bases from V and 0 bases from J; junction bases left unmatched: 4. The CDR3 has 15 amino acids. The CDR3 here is CASTAGGPSYNEQFF. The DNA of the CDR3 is TGTGCCAGCACCGCGGGAGGGCCCTCCTACAATGAGCAGTTCTTC.

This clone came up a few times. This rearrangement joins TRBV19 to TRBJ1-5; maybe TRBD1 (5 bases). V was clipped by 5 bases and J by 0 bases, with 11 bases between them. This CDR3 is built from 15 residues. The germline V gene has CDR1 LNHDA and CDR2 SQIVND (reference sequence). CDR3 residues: CASSVQGYSNQPQHF. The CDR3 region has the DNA TGTGCCAGTAGTGTCCAGGGATATAGCAATCAGCCCCAGCATTTT.